The 13 T cell receptor beta chains listed next were all sequenced from one sample in a study of blood T cell repertoires in COVID-19. Clones were sequenced by immunoSEQ multiplex PCR, and TCRdb holds only the in-frame ones, with some missing. The sample has hundreds of thousands of clones, 65% to 90% seen once; the top ten hold approximately 5%. Sequenced: peripheral blood. The origin of the receptors is a man over 45 with COVID-19, enrolled during active disease.

V usage is TRBV30 and J usage is TRBJ2-5, with D perhaps matching TRBD2 (7 bases). The CDR3 contains 15 residues. Trimming took 0 bases from V and 4 from J, leaving 15 bases between them. Per the germline V gene, CDR1 is GTSNPN and CDR2 is SVGIG (reference sequence). The CDR3 loop is CAWSVVGGPGETQYF. As DNA, the CDR3 is TGTGCCTGGAGTGTAGTGGGGGGGCCGGGAGAGACCCAGTACTTC.

With respect to this clone: A junction boundary mismatches the germline segment, possibly from a read error. The genes are TRBV3-1 (or the pseudogene TRBV3-2) and TRBJ2-7; TRBD2 matches at 9 bases. In germline, CDR1 is LGHDT, CDR2 YNNKEL (reference sequence). There are 15 residues in the CDR3. CDR3 coding DNA: TGTGCCAGCAGCCAGGGGGGGACTAGCTCCCACGAGCAGTACTTC. This sequence encodes CASSQGGTSSHEQYF.

The V call is TRBV7-9, the J call TRBJ1-6; a weak D match, TRBD1 (5 bases). Germline V gives CDR1 SEHNR, CDR2 FQNEAQ (reference sequence). The germline V and J ends were trimmed by 2 bases and 7 bases, with 9 bases remaining between them. CDR3 length: 14 amino acids. CDR3 nucleotide sequence: TGTGCCAGCAGCTTACAGGGTGTGAATTCACCCCTCCACTTT. Amino acids: CASSLQGVNSPLHF. Complete variable domain (other parts from reference TRBV7-9 and TRBJ1-6): DTGVSQNPRHKITKRGQNVTFRCDPISEHNRLYWYRQTLGQGPEFLTYFQNEAQLEKSRLLSDRFSAERPKGSFSTLEIQRTEQGDSAMYLCASSLQGVNSPLHFGNGTRLTVT.

The chain combines TRBV6-4 with TRBJ1-5; D remains ambiguous. Trimming took off 6 bases at V and 9 bases at J, with 9 bases between the two ends. The germline CDR1 and CDR2 sequences are MRHNA and SNTAGT. This CDR3 is 11 amino acids long. CDR3 amino acids: CASSDIWPQHF. In DNA form, the CDR3 reads TGTGCCAGCAGCGACATCTGGCCCCAGCATTTT.

For this clone: The limits of the CDR3 on the DNA are not certain, so only TCRdb's listed CDR3 is given. The V gene is TRBV27, the J gene TRBJ1-2; the table names TRBD1, a call not compared with the DNA. The CDR3 has 15 amino acids, counting both end residues. The germline gives CDR1 MNHEY, CDR2 SMNVEV (reference sequence). This chain's CDR3 is CASSTSDSVGYGYTF.

The chain uses TRBV6-2 or TRBV6-3 and TRBJ1-4, with TRBD1 matching over 10 bases. V lost 2 bases and J lost 4; bases outside the gene matches: 4. Germline loops: CDR1 MNHEY, CDR2 SVGEGT. The CDR3 extends over 16 amino acids. CDR3 region: CASSYDRGRGNEKLFF. The DNA of the CDR3 is TGTGCCAGCAGTTACGACAGGGGGCGCGGTAATGAAAAACTGTTTTTT.

The chain recombines TRBV3-1 (or the pseudogene TRBV3-2) with TRBJ1-6; no reliable D call. This CDR3 contains 16 residues. Trimming removed 0 bases at V and 15 bases at J, with 21 bases between. Germline V gene lookup returns CDR1 LGHDT and CDR2 YNNKEL (reference sequence). CDR3 sequence: CASSQDGAPALSFLHF. CDR3 nucleotides: TGTGCCAGCAGCCAAGATGGAGCGCCGGCCCTTTCATTCCTCCACTTT.

The chain couples TRBV5-1 to TRBJ1-5, with 7 bases matching TRBD1. The CDR3 runs to 13 residues. After removal of 8 bases from V and 3 bases from J, the junction contained 5 bases not matched to a gene. The V gene's germline CDR1 is SGHRS and CDR2 YFSETQ. The CDR3 DNA reads TGCGCCAGTCGTACAGGGGACAATCAGCCCCAGCATTTT. Translation: CASRTGDNQPQHF.

The rearrangement joins TRBV15 to TRBJ2-1, with no clear D. Germline-derived CDR1 and CDR2 are LNHNV and YYDKDF (reference sequence). Between the trimmed V and J ends, which lost 0 bases and 9 bases, there was a span of 12 bases. The CDR3 is 14 residues long. The CDR3 nucleotides read TGTGCCACCAGCAGAGATCTAACCGTGGTTGAGCAGTTCTTC. Translating it yields CATSRDLTVVEQFF.

The rearrangement joins TRBV2 to TRBJ2-5, with TRBD1 as a possible D gene (6 bases). This CDR3 has 14 amino acids. V gave up 6 bases and J gave up 5 bases, with 16 bases separating them. From germline, CDR1 is SNHLY and CDR2 FYNNEI. DNA of the CDR3: TGTGCCAGCAGAGATACAGGAAGGGGGGAGACCCAGTACTTC. This translates into CASRDTGRGETQYF.

The J gene is TRBJ2-7, the V gene TRBV9, with 8 bases that match TRBD2. The CDR3 loop spans 12 amino acids. Germline CDR1 is SGDLS and CDR2 is YYNGEE. Trimming cost V 4 bases and J 6 bases; bases outside gene matches: 3. The CDR3 loop reads CASSLSGGEQYF. The CDR3 nucleotides read TGTGCCAGCAGCCTAAGCGGGGGCGAGCAGTACTTC.

CDR3 sequence reads: CASNQGQGGGDNEKLFF. As DNA, the CDR3 is TGTGCCAGTAATCAAGGACAGGGCGGAGGGGATAATGAAAAACTGTTTTTT. This sequence joins TRBV7-9 and TRBJ1-4; 8 nucleotides match TRBD1. The CDR3 runs 17 residues. Germline V gives CDR1 SEHNR, CDR2 FQNEAQ (reference sequence). The J segment lost 4 bases and the V segment lost 9 bases, leaving 16 bases of the junction unmatched. Full variable domain (remainder filled in from reference TRBV7-9 and TRBJ1-4): DTGVSQNPRHKITKRGQNVTFRCDPISEHNRLYWYRQTLGQGPEFLTYFQNEAQLEKSRLLSDRFSAERPKGSFSTLEIQRTEQGDSAMYLCASNQGQGGGDNEKLFFGSGTQLSVL.

The V gene is TRBV18, the J gene TRBJ1-2; D is possibly TRBD1 (5 bases). This CDR3 is 16 amino acids long. The V end lost 3 bases, the J end lost 4 bases, and 18 bases lay between the germline ends. Per the germline V gene, CDR1 is KGHSH and CDR2 is LQKENI. The CDR3 bases are TGTGCCAGCTCACCCAGGGCAGGCCCACCTGTCTATGGCTACACCTTC. Translated, it gives CASSPRAGPPVYGYTF.